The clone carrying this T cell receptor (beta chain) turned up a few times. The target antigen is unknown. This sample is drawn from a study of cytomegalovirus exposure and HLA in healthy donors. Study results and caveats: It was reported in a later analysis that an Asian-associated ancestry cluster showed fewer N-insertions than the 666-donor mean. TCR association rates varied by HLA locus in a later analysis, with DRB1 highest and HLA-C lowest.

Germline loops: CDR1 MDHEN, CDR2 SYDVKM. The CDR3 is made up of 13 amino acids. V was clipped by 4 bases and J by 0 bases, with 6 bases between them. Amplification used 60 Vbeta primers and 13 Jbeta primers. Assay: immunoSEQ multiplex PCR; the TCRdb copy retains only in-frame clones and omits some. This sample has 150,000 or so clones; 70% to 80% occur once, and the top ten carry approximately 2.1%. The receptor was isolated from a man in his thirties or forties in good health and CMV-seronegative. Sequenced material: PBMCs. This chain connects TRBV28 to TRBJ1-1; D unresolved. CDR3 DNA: TGTGCCAGCAGTTCACGGGTGAACACTGAAGCTTTCTTT. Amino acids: CASSSRVNTEAFF.